These T cell receptor beta chains were read from a single sample in a study of blood T cell repertoires in COVID-19. Profiling relied on immunoSEQ multiplex PCR, and the TCRdb table lists in-frame clones only, not all of them. The table includes 140,000 to 150,000 clones, nearly 85% detected once. The sequenced sample consisted of peripheral blood. These receptors were collected from a human donor in a cohort sampled during active COVID-19. Each CDR3 is given with its conserved first and last residue. D genes are given only for firm matches. Rows give clone size only sometimes, using once, few, many, or a class for an expanded clone.

CDR3 DNA: TGTGCCAGCAGTCCTTCCGACAGGGGTGGTGGCTACACCTTC
CDR3 protein: CASSPSDRGGGYTF
J gene: TRBJ1-2
D gene: TRBD1
V gene: TRBV6-5
clone size: -

CDR3 DNA: TGTGCCTGGAGTCCCATAGCGGGAGGGGGCACCGGGGAGCTGTTTTTT
CDR3 protein: CAWSPIAGGGTGELFF
J gene: TRBJ2-2
D gene: TRBD2
V gene: TRBV30
clone size: -

CDR3 DNA: TGTGCCAGCAGCCAAGAATCGGCAGGGGGACAGCCCCAGCATTTT
CDR3 protein: CASSQESAGGQPQHF
J gene: TRBJ1-5
D gene: TRBD1
V gene: TRBV3-1/TRBV3-2
clone size: -

CDR3 DNA: TGTGCCAGCAGCTCGACGGGGACTAGCAGATACAATGAGCAGTTCTTC
CDR3 protein: CASSSTGTSRYNEQFF
J gene: TRBJ2-1
D gene: TRBD2
V gene: TRBV11-3
clone size: -

CDR3 DNA: TGTGCCACCAGCAGCGACAGGGGAGTGCCCACTGAAGCTTTCTTT
CDR3 protein: CATSSDRGVPTEAFF
J gene: TRBJ1-1
D gene: TRBD1
V gene: TRBV15
clone size: -

CDR3 DNA: TGTGCCAGCAGCTTACAGGGTAACACTGAAGCTTTCTTT
CDR3 protein: CASSLQGNTEAFF
J gene: TRBJ1-1
D gene: -
V gene: TRBV7-3
clone size: -

CDR3 DNA: TGCGCCAGCAGCTCCGCGGGCGGGTCGGTTAGCTCCTACAATGAGCAGTTCTTC
CDR3 protein: CASSSAGGSVSSYNEQFF
J gene: TRBJ2-1
D gene: -
V gene: TRBV5-1
clone size: -

CDR3 DNA: TGTGCCATCAGTGAGACACGACGGGATGGCTACACCTTC
CDR3 protein: CAISETRRDGYTF
J gene: TRBJ1-2
D gene: -
V gene: TRBV10-3
clone size: -

CDR3 DNA: TGTGCCAGCAGCTTAGGAGGACTAGCGGACAATGAGCAGTTCTTC
CDR3 protein: CASSLGGLADNEQFF
J gene: TRBJ2-1
D gene: TRBD2
V gene: TRBV5-6
clone size: -

CDR3 DNA: TGTGCCAGCAGGCCCTCCAGGGTGGAAATGGGAAACACCATATATTTT
CDR3 protein: CASRPSRVEMGNTIYF
J gene: TRBJ1-3
D gene: -
V gene: TRBV11-2
clone size: few

CDR3 DNA: TGTGCCAGCTCACGGCTGGCTAGCGGGGTCTCCTACGAGCAGTACTTC
CDR3 protein: CASSRLASGVSYEQYF
J gene: TRBJ2-7
D gene: TRBD2
V gene: TRBV18
clone size: -

CDR3 DNA: TGCGCCAGCAGCCAAGATCGACAGGGAGGCTACAATGAGCAGTTCTTC
CDR3 protein: CASSQDRQGGYNEQFF
J gene: TRBJ2-1
D gene: -
V gene: TRBV4-3
clone size: -

CDR3 DNA: TGTGCCAGCAGCCCTCAAGTCGGCCCGGGAGGCTACACCTTC
CDR3 protein: CASSPQVGPGGYTF
J gene: TRBJ1-2
D gene: -
V gene: TRBV7-2
clone size: once

CDR3 DNA: TGCGCCAGCAGCCCCGCTCGCGGGGGCCTACAGGGGGGTGAGCAGTTCTTC
CDR3 protein: CASSPARGGLQGGEQFF
J gene: TRBJ2-1
D gene: -
V gene: TRBV10-2
clone size: -

CDR3 DNA: TGTGCCAGCAGGCCCGGGACTAGCGGGGGTTTCCAGTACTTC
CDR3 protein: CASRPGTSGGFQYF
J gene: TRBJ2-5
D gene: TRBD2
V gene: TRBV2
clone size: -

CDR3 DNA: TGTGCCAGCAGCCAAGATTCGGGGGTCACCGGGGAGCTGTTTTTT
CDR3 protein: CASSQDSGVTGELFF
J gene: TRBJ2-2
D gene: -
V gene: TRBV3-1/TRBV3-2
clone size: -

CDR3 DNA: TGTGCCAGCAGGACAGGGAACACTGAAGCTTTCTTT
CDR3 protein: CASRTGNTEAFF
J gene: TRBJ1-1
D gene: -
V gene: TRBV28
clone size: few